This record covers a single T cell receptor (beta chain). The data were produced by immunoSEQ multiplex PCR, yet TCRdb's version contains in-frame clones alone and is incomplete. This table has about 220,000 clones, roughly 75% appearing once. The data belong to a study of blood T cell repertoires in COVID-19. This clonotype was obtained from a woman aged 70-85 years with acute or convalescent COVID-19. The sequencing input was peripheral blood.

In DNA form, the CDR3 reads TGCGCCAGCAGCCCCTCCGGACAGGACACGTGGGATACGCAGTATTTT. It encodes CASSPSGQDTWDTQYF. V is TRBV5-1 and J is TRBJ2-3; TRBD1 matches at 7 bases. Germline V CDR1 and CDR2: SGHRS, YFSETQ. The CDR3 contains 16 residues. V was pared by 4 bases and J by 6 bases, with 14 bases of the junction left unmatched.